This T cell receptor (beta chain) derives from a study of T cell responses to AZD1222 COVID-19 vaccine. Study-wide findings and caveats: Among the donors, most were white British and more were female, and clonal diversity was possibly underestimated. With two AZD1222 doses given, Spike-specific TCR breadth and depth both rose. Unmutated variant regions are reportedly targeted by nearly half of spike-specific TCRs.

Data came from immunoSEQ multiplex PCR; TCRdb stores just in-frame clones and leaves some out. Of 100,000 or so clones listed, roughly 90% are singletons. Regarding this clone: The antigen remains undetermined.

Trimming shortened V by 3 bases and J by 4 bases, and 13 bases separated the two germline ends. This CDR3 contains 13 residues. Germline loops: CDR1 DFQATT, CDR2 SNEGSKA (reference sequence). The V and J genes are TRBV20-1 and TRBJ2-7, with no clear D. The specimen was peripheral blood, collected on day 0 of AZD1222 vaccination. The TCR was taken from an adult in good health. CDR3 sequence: CSASFRAGYEQYF. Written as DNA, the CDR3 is TGCAGTGCTAGTTTCCGAGCCGGGTACGAGCAGTACTTC.